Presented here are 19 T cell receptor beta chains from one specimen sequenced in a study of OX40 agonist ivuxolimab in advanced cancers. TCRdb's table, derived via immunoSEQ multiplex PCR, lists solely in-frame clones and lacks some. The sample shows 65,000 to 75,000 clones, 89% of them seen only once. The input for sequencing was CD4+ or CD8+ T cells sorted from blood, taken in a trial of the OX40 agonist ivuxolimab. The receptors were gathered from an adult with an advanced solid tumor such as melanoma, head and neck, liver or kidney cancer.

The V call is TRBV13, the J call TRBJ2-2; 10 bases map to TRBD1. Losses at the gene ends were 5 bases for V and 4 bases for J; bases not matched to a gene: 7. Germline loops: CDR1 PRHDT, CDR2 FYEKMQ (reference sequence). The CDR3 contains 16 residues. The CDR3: CASSQRQGAFTGELFF. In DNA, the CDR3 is TGTGCCAGCAGCCAAAGACAGGGGGCGTTCACCGGGGAGCTGTTTTTT.

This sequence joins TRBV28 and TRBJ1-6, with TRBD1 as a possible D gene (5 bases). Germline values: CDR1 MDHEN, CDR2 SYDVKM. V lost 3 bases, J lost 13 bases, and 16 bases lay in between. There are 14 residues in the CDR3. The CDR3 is CASSFPRAQEPLHF. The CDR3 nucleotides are TGTGCCAGCAGTTTCCCCAGGGCGCAGGAGCCCCTCCACTTT.

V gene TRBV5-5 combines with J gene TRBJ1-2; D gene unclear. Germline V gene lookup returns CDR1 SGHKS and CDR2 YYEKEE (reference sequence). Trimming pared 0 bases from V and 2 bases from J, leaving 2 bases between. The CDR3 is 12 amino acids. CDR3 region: CASSLDNYGYTF. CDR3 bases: TGTGCCAGCAGCTTGGACAACTATGGCTACACCTTC.

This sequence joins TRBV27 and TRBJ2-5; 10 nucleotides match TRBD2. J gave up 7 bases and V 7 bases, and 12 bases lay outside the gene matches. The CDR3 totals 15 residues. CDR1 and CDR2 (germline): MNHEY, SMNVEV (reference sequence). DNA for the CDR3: TGTGCCAGCATGGCGACTAGCGGGTTTGTTGGGACCCAGTACTTC. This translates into CASMATSGFVGTQYF.

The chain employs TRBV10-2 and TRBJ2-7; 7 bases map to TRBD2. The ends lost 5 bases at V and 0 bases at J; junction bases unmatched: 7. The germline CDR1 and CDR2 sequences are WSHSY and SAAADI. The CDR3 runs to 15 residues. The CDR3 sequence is CASSNPGGISYEQYF. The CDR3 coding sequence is TGCGCCAGCAGTAATCCGGGAGGAATCTCCTACGAGCAGTACTTC.

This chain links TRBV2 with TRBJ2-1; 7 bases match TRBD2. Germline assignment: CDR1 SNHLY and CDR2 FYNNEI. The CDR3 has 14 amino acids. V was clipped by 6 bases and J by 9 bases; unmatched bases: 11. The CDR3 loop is CASRGLRETGEQFF. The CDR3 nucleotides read TGTGCCAGCAGGGGGTTGCGGGAGACTGGTGAGCAGTTCTTC.

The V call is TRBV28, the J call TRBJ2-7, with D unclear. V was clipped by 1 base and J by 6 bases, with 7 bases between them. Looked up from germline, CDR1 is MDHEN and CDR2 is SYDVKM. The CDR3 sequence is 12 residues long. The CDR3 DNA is TGTGCCAGCAGTTTATTGAGACTCGAGCAGTACTTC. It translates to CASSLLRLEQYF.

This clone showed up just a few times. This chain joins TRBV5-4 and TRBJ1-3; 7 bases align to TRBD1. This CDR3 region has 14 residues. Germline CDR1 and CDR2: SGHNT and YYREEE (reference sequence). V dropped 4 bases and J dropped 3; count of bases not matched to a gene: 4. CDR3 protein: CASSTYRGGNTIYF. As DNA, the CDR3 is TGTGCCAGCAGCACTTACAGGGGTGGAAACACCATATATTTT.

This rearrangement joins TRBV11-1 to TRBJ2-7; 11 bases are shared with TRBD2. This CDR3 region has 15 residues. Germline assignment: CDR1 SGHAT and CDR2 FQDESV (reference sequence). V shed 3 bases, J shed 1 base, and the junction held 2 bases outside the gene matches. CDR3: CASSFGTSGSYEQYF. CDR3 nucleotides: TGTGCCAGCAGCTTTGGGACTAGCGGATCCTACGAGCAGTACTTC.

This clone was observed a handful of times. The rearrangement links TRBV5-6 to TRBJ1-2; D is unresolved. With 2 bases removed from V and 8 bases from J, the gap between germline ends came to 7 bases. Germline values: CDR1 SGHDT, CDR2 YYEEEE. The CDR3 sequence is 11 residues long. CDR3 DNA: TGTGCCAGCAGCTTCTCTCGGGGCTACACCTTC. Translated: CASSFSRGYTF.

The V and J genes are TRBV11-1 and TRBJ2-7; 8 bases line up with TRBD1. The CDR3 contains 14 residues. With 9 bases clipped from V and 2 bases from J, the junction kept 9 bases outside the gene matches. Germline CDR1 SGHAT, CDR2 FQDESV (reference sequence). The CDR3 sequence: CASTFRGRTYEQYF. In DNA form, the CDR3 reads TGTGCCAGTACCTTCAGGGGGCGGACCTACGAGCAGTACTTC.

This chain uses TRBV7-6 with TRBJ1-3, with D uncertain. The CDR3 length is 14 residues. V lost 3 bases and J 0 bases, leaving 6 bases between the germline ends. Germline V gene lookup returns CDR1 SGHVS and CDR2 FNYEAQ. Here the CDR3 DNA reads TGTGCCAGCAGCTTTGGCCCCTCTGGAAACACCATATATTTT. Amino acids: CASSFGPSGNTIYF.

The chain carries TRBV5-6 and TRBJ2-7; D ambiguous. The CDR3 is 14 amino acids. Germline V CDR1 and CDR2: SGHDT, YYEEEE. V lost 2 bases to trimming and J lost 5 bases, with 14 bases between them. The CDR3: CASSFLGSINEQYF. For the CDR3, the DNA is TGTGCCAGCAGCTTTTTGGGGTCGATCAACGAGCAGTACTTC.

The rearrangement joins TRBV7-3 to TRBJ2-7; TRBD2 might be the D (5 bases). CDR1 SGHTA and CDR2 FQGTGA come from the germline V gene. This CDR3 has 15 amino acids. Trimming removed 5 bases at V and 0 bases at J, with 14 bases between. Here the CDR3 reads CASSPQAVSSYEQYF. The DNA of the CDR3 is TGTGCCAGCAGCCCGCAAGCGGTTAGCTCCTACGAGCAGTACTTC.

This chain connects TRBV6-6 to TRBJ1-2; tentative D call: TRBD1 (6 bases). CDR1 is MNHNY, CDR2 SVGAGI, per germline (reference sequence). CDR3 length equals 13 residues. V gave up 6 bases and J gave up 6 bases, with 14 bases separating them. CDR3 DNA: TGTGCCAGCAGCGCCGGGACAAAAGATGGCTACACCTTC. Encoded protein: CASSAGTKDGYTF.

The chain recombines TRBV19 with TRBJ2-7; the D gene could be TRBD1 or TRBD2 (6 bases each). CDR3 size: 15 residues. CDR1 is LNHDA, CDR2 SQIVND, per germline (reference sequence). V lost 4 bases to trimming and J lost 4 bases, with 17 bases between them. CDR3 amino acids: CASSTGEALRYEQYF. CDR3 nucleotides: TGTGCCAGTAGTACAGGGGAGGCGTTAAGGTACGAGCAGTACTTC.

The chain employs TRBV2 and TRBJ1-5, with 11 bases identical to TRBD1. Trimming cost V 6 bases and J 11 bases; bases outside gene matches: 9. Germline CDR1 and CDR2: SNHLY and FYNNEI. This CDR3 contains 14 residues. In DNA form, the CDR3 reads TGTGCCAGCAGGGGACAGGGGGGCCCCCAGGCCCAGCATTTT. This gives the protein CASRGQGGPQAQHF.

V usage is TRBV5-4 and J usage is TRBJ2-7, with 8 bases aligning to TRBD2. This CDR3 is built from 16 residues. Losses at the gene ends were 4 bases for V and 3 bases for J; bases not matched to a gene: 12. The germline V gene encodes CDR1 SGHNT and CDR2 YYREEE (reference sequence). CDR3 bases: TGTGCCAGCAGCCCGGGAGGGGCTAATTCAATCTACGAGCAGTACTTC. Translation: CASSPGGANSIYEQYF.

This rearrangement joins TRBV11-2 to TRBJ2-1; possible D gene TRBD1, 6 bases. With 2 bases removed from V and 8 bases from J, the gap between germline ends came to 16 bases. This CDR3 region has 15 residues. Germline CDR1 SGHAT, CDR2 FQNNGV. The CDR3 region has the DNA TGTGCCAGCAGCTTAAGTCTTACAGGGAAGCATGAGCAGTTCTTC. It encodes CASSLSLTGKHEQFF.